A selection of T cell receptor beta chains follows, all from one sample in a study of regulatory T cells in long-lasting Graves disease. TCRdb redid the calling of the multiplex PCR reads with MiXCR, one entry per CDR3 protein. The sample holds 550,000 or so distinct CDR3 sequences; about 11% are singletons and the top ten take about 8.9%. The sample was also linked to a second study, of T cells in Graves' hyperthyroidism and ophthalmopathy.

The material was peripheral blood mononuclear cells (PBMCs), obtained at new diagnosis, from a patient treated with antithyroid drugs. The receptors here all came from a woman between 25 and 40 years old with Graves disease. The CDR3 runs from the conserved cysteine through the conserved F or W. D genes are given only for firm matches. Size is stated for part of the rows, as once, few or many counts, or as a class when the clone is expanded.

CDR3 length: 14
V gene: TRBV7-8
clone size: few
J gene: TRBJ1-5
D gene: .
CDR3 protein: CASSRDSPDQPQHF
CDR3 DNA: TGTGCCAGCAGCCGCGACAGTCCAGATCAGCCCCAGCATTTT

CDR3 length: 14
V gene: TRBV10-3
clone size: many
J gene: TRBJ2-7
D gene: .
CDR3 protein: CAISESNRAYEQYF
CDR3 DNA: TGTGCCATCAGTGAGTCGAACAGAGCCTACGAGCAGTACTTC

CDR3 length: 15
V gene: TRBV5-4
clone size: many
J gene: TRBJ2-1
D gene: TRBD2
CDR3 protein: CASSYSGKVYNEQFF
CDR3 DNA: TGTGCCAGCAGCTATAGCGGGAAGGTCTACAATGAGCAGTTCTTC

CDR3 length: 15
V gene: TRBV5-1
clone size: few
J gene: TRBJ2-2
D gene: .
CDR3 protein: CASSPLAGTGGELFF
CDR3 DNA: TGCGCCAGCAGCCCGCTCGCGGGAACGGGCGGGGAGCTGTTTTTT

CDR3 length: 17
V gene: TRBV28
clone size: many
J gene: TRBJ2-7
D gene: TRBD1
CDR3 protein: CARCPTGQGSGSYEQYF
CDR3 DNA: TGTGCCAGATGCCCGACTGGACAGGGTTCGGGATCCTACGAGCAGTACTTC

CDR3 length: 16
V gene: TRBV11-2
clone size: .
J gene: TRBJ1-5
D gene: .
CDR3 protein: CASSIETRGGNQPQHF
CDR3 DNA: TGTGCCAGCAGCATAGAAACACGGGGCGGCAATCAGCCCCAGCATTTT

CDR3 length: 12
V gene: TRBV5-4
clone size: .
J gene: TRBJ2-5
D gene: .
CDR3 protein: CAMKNLEETQYF
CDR3 DNA: TGTGCGATGAAGAACCTCGAAGAGACCCAGTACTTC

CDR3 length: 14
V gene: TRBV6-2/TRBV6-3
clone size: many
J gene: TRBJ1-5
D gene: .
CDR3 protein: CASGGAYSNQPQHF
CDR3 DNA: TGTGCCAGCGGTGGGGCTTATAGCAATCAGCCCCAGCATTTT

CDR3 length: 15
V gene: TRBV19
clone size: many
J gene: TRBJ2-1
D gene: TRBD2
CDR3 protein: CASKELAGPYNEQFF
CDR3 DNA: TGTGCCAGTAAGGAGCTAGCGGGGCCCTACAATGAGCAGTTCTTC

CDR3 length: 15
V gene: TRBV19
clone size: .
J gene: TRBJ2-2
D gene: TRBD1
CDR3 protein: CASKKTGGNTGELFF
CDR3 DNA: TGTGCCAGTAAGAAGACAGGGGGAAACACCGGGGAGCTGTTTTTT

CDR3 length: 15
V gene: TRBV20-1
clone size: many
J gene: TRBJ1-2
D gene: .
CDR3 protein: CSARDRMGLLYGYTF
CDR3 DNA: TGCAGTGCTAGAGATCGGATGGGATTACTCTATGGCTACACCTTC

CDR3 length: 16
V gene: TRBV18
clone size: many
J gene: TRBJ2-4
D gene: TRBD2
CDR3 protein: CASSPGLAGKGNIQYF
CDR3 DNA: TGTGCCAGCTCACCGGGACTAGCGGGAAAGGGTAACATTCAGTACTTC

CDR3 length: 15
V gene: TRBV6-5
clone size: many
J gene: TRBJ2-7
D gene: .
CDR3 protein: CASSYSSSHLYEQYF
CDR3 DNA: TGTGCCAGCAGTTACTCGTCTAGTCATCTCTACGAGCAGTACTTC

CDR3 length: 15
V gene: TRBV30
clone size: many
J gene: TRBJ1-2
D gene: .
CDR3 protein: CAWSVIWDSNYGYTF
CDR3 DNA: TGTGCCTGGAGTGTAATTTGGGACTCTAACTATGGCTACACCTTC

CDR3 length: 19
V gene: TRBV2
clone size: .
J gene: TRBJ1-2
D gene: TRBD1
CDR3 protein: CASSYTTLGTALTNYGYTF
CDR3 DNA: TGTGCCAGCAGTTACACTACTCTAGGGACAGCGCTCACTAACTATGGCTACACCTTC

CDR3 length: 14
V gene: TRBV16
clone size: few
J gene: TRBJ1-1
D gene: .
CDR3 protein: CASSQWGADTEAFF
CDR3 DNA: TGTGCCAGCAGCCAATGGGGGGCGGACACTGAAGCTTTCTTT

CDR3 length: 14
V gene: TRBV3-1
clone size: few
J gene: TRBJ2-7
D gene: TRBD2
CDR3 protein: CASYPQRELYEQYF
CDR3 DNA: TGTGCCAGCTATCCTCAGCGGGAGTTGTACGAGCAGTACTTC

CDR3 length: 14
V gene: TRBV15
clone size: .
J gene: TRBJ1-4
D gene: .
CDR3 protein: CATSRDPADEKLFF
CDR3 DNA: TGTGCCACCAGCAGAGATCCTGCAGACGAAAAACTGTTTTTT

CDR3 length: 16
V gene: TRBV9
clone size: .
J gene: TRBJ1-2
D gene: .
CDR3 protein: CASSVGLGVELYGYTF
CDR3 DNA: TGTGCCAGCAGCGTAGGACTAGGGGTGGAACTCTATGGCTACACCTTC

CDR3 length: 17
V gene: TRBV11-2
clone size: many
J gene: TRBJ2-1
D gene: TRBD1
CDR3 protein: CASSLGPGQGSHNEQFF
CDR3 DNA: TGTGCCAGCAGCTTAGGCCCGGGACAGGGGAGTCACAATGAGCAGTTCTTC

CDR3 length: 14
V gene: TRBV27
clone size: many
J gene: TRBJ2-6
D gene: .
CDR3 protein: CASRGPAGANVLTF
CDR3 DNA: TGTGCCAGCAGAGGACCGGCAGGGGCCAACGTCCTGACTTTC

CDR3 length: 13
V gene: TRBV2
clone size: many
J gene: TRBJ1-1
D gene: .
CDR3 protein: CASRPLLNTEAFF
CDR3 DNA: TGTGCCAGCCGCCCACTCCTGAACACTGAAGCTTTCTTT

CDR3 length: 16
V gene: TRBV20-1
clone size: .
J gene: TRBJ2-3
D gene: TRBD2
CDR3 protein: CSARAPQRDSTDTQYF
CDR3 DNA: TGCAGTGCTAGAGCGCCGCAGCGGGATAGCACAGATACGCAGTATTTT

CDR3 length: 15
V gene: TRBV28
clone size: .
J gene: TRBJ1-3
D gene: TRBD1
CDR3 protein: CASSLDRGAGNTIYF
CDR3 DNA: TGTGCCAGCAGTTTAGACAGGGGCGCCGGAAACACCATATATTTT

CDR3 length: 16
V gene: TRBV5-1
clone size: many
J gene: TRBJ2-1
D gene: TRBD2
CDR3 protein: CASSLEGLAGVNEQFF
CDR3 DNA: TGCGCCAGCAGCTTGGAAGGACTAGCGGGAGTAAATGAGCAGTTCTTC

CDR3 length: 15
V gene: TRBV5-1
clone size: many
J gene: TRBJ2-1
D gene: TRBD1
CDR3 protein: CASSLGQGLYNEQFF
CDR3 DNA: TGCGCCAGCAGCCTGGGACAGGGTCTCTACAATGAGCAGTTCTTC

CDR3 length: 14
V gene: TRBV30
clone size: many
J gene: TRBJ2-7
D gene: .
CDR3 protein: CAWSPRPTTGEQYF
CDR3 DNA: TGTGCCTGGAGTCCCCGCCCCACAACGGGGGAGCAGTACTTC

CDR3 length: 15
V gene: TRBV6-1
clone size: few
J gene: TRBJ2-7
D gene: .
CDR3 protein: CASSRPPRLTYEQYF
CDR3 DNA: TGTGCCAGCAGTCGACCACCGAGATTAACCTACGAGCAGTACTTC

CDR3 length: 11
V gene: TRBV13
clone size: few
J gene: TRBJ2-4
D gene: .
CDR3 protein: CAVTQGDIQYF
CDR3 DNA: TGTGCCGTGACTCAAGGGGATATTCAGTACTTC

CDR3 length: 13
V gene: TRBV25-1
clone size: many
J gene: TRBJ1-1
D gene: .
CDR3 protein: CASRDMIRTEAFF
CDR3 DNA: TGTGCCAGCAGGGACATGATTAGGACTGAAGCTTTCTTT

CDR3 length: 19
V gene: TRBV18
clone size: once
J gene: TRBJ2-1
D gene: TRBD2
CDR3 protein: CASSPVPGLAGGAYNEQFF
CDR3 DNA: TGTGCCAGCTCACCCGTCCCGGGACTAGCGGGTGGGGCCTACAATGAGCAGTTCTTC

CDR3 length: 17
V gene: TRBV4-2
clone size: .
J gene: TRBJ2-3
D gene: .
CDR3 protein: CASSSTEGGSNTDTQYF
CDR3 DNA: TGTGCCAGCAGCTCGACAGAGGGGGGGTCTAACACAGATACGCAGTATTTT

CDR3 length: 14
V gene: TRBV11-2
clone size: many
J gene: TRBJ1-3
D gene: .
CDR3 protein: CASSLRGTGNTIYF
CDR3 DNA: TGTGCCAGCAGCCTCCGGGGTACTGGAAACACCATATATTTT

CDR3 length: 14
V gene: TRBV29-1
clone size: many
J gene: TRBJ1-1
D gene: TRBD1
CDR3 protein: CSVVTGWLGTEAFF
CDR3 DNA: TGCAGCGTTGTGACAGGGTGGCTTGGTACTGAAGCTTTCTTT

CDR3 length: 14
V gene: TRBV28
clone size: once
J gene: TRBJ1-6
D gene: .
CDR3 protein: CASLTRQESSPLHF
CDR3 DNA: TGTGCCAGCCTAACCCGACAGGAATCCTCACCCCTCCACTTT

CDR3 length: 13
V gene: TRBV2
clone size: many
J gene: TRBJ1-1
D gene: TRBD1
CDR3 protein: CASTATGELGAFF
CDR3 DNA: TGTGCCAGCACCGCGACAGGGGAGTTGGGAGCTTTCTTT

CDR3 length: 16
V gene: TRBV19
clone size: .
J gene: TRBJ2-3
D gene: .
CDR3 protein: CASSIGAAGLTDTQYF
CDR3 DNA: TGTGCCAGTAGTATAGGGGCGGCGGGTCTCACAGATACGCAGTATTTT

CDR3 length: 21
V gene: TRBV4-2
clone size: many
J gene: TRBJ2-1
D gene: TRBD1
CDR3 protein: CASSQESGQGILPSSYNEQFF
CDR3 DNA: TGTGCCAGCAGCCAAGAATCGGGACAGGGGATTCTACCCTCCTCCTACAATGAGCAGTTCTTC

CDR3 length: 16
V gene: TRBV3-1
clone size: .
J gene: TRBJ1-3
D gene: .
CDR3 protein: CASSQGGRDSGNTIYF
CDR3 DNA: TGTGCCAGCAGCCAGGGGGGCAGGGACTCTGGAAACACCATATATTTT

CDR3 length: 15
V gene: TRBV30
clone size: many
J gene: TRBJ1-6
D gene: TRBD1
CDR3 protein: CAWSYNRGGASPLHF
CDR3 DNA: TGTGCCTGGAGTTACAACCGAGGGGGCGCATCACCCCTCCACTTT

CDR3 length: 14
V gene: TRBV6-1
clone size: many
J gene: TRBJ2-7
D gene: TRBD1
CDR3 protein: CASKKGTGGYEQYF
CDR3 DNA: TGTGCCAGCAAAAAAGGGACAGGGGGGTACGAGCAGTACTTC

CDR3 length: 15
V gene: TRBV5-6
clone size: few
J gene: TRBJ2-2
D gene: .
CDR3 protein: CASSFAGSNTGELFF
CDR3 DNA: TGTGCCAGCAGCTTCGCGGGGTCGAACACCGGGGAGCTGTTTTTT

CDR3 length: 16
V gene: TRBV11-2
clone size: many
J gene: TRBJ2-5
D gene: .
CDR3 protein: CASSLRFSAGQETQYF
CDR3 DNA: TGTGCCAGCAGCTTAAGGTTCTCCGCGGGCCAAGAGACCCAGTACTTC

CDR3 length: 14
V gene: TRBV13
clone size: many
J gene: TRBJ2-1
D gene: .
CDR3 protein: CASSAWDSYNEQFF
CDR3 DNA: TGTGCCAGCAGCGCCTGGGACTCCTACAATGAGCAGTTCTTC

CDR3 length: 14
V gene: TRBV2
clone size: many
J gene: TRBJ1-2
D gene: .
CDR3 protein: CASSEEAQGHGYTF
CDR3 DNA: TGTGCCAGCAGTGAAGAGGCACAGGGACATGGCTACACCTTC

CDR3 length: 16
V gene: TRBV12-3/TRBV12-4
clone size: many
J gene: TRBJ2-3
D gene: .
CDR3 protein: CASSFSRGRGTDTQYF
CDR3 DNA: TGTGCCAGCAGTTTTTCCAGGGGCAGGGGCACAGATACGCAGTATTTT

CDR3 length: 15
V gene: TRBV4-1
clone size: .
J gene: TRBJ2-7
D gene: TRBD1
CDR3 protein: CASSHVTGTGREQYF
CDR3 DNA: TGCGCCAGCAGCCATGTTACCGGGACAGGGCGCGAGCAGTACTTC

CDR3 length: 13
V gene: TRBV18
clone size: many
J gene: TRBJ2-1
D gene: .
CDR3 protein: CASSPSLADEQFF
CDR3 DNA: TGTGCCAGCTCACCGAGTTTAGCGGATGAGCAGTTCTTC